The clone carrying this T cell receptor beta chain has just a few counts. The target antigen is unknown. This CDR3 spans 15 amino acids. CDR1 and CDR2 (germline): SGHKS, YYEKEE (reference sequence). The V gene lost 0 bases and the J gene lost 8 bases, with 12 bases spanning the gap. TCRdb re-called the RT-PCR reads with MiXCR, one entry per CDR3 protein. The data show about half a million distinct CDR3 sequences, 25% seen once. This record comes from a study of response to subunit inactivated influenza vaccine. Study results and caveats: Every seasonal influenza vaccination brings in few new T cells, the authors suggested.

This TCR was recovered from a man aged 50-60 years who received an inactivated influenza vaccine. V is TRBV5-5 and J is TRBJ1-6; D is unresolved. The sequencing here drew on CD4+ T cells sorted from PBMCs, taken about 5 days after vaccination. DNA for the CDR3: TGTGCCAGCAGCTTGGGTGGGAGCGACTATTCACCCCTCCACTTT. As protein: CASSLGGSDYSPLHF.